What follows describes a single T cell receptor (beta chain). Its antigen is undetermined. These data are taken from a study of shared clonotypes between healthy human individuals. V was clipped by 3 bases and J by 7 bases; unmatched bases: 6. The CDR3 sequence is 14 residues long. CDR1 is SGHTS, CDR2 YDEGEE, per germline. Several immunoSEQ plates received, in even portions, the genomic DNA of each subset. This table comes from immunoSEQ multiplex PCR, and its TCRdb copy is limited to in-frame clones, with some not included. The table includes about 1.5 million clones, over 95% detected once. Study outcomes and limitations: Estimated clonotype richness was generally higher in naive than memory subsets.

The sample comprised naive CD4+ T cells sorted from blood. Regarding subset: CD45RA+ positively selected. This clonotype was obtained from a man aged 25 to 40 in good health. The chain links TRBV5-8 to TRBJ2-1, with TRBD2 identical over 8 bases. CDR3 region: CASSWGLVVNEQFF. Written as DNA, the CDR3 is TGTGCCAGCAGCTGGGGACTAGTGGTGAATGAGCAGTTCTTC.